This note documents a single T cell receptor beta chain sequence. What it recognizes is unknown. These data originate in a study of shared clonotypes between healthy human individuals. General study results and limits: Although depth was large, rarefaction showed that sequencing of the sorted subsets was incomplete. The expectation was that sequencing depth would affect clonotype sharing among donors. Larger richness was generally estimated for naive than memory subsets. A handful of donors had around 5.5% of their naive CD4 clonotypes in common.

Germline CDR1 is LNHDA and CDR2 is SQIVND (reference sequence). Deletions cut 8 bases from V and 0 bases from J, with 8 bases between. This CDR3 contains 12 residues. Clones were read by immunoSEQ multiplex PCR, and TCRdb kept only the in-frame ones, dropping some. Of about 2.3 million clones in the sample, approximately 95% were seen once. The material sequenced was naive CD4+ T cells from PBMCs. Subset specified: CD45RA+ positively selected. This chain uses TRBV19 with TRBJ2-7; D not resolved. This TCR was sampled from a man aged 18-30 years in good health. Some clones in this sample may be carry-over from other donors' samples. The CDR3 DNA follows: TGTGCCAGTGGTGAGAGCTCCTACGAGCAGTACTTC. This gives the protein CASGESSYEQYF.